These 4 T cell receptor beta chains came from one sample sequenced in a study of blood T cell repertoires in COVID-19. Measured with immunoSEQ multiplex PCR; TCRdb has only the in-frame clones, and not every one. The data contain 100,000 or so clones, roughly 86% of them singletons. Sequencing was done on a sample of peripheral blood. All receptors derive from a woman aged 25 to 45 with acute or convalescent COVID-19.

The CDR3 region has the DNA TGTGCCAGTAGACCGGGACTTAATAGCAATCAGCCCCAGCATTTT. Residues: CASRPGLNSNQPQHF. This rearrangement joins TRBV19 to TRBJ1-5, with D tentatively TRBD1 (5 bases). Germline lookup yields CDR1 LNHDA and CDR2 SQIVND (reference sequence). This CDR3 region has 15 residues. V lost 6 bases to trimming and J lost 0 bases, with 12 bases between them.

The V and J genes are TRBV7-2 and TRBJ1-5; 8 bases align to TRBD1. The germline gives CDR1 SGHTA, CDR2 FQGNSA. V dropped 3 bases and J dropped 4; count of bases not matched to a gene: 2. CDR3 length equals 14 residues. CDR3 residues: CASSFQGANQPQHF. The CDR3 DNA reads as TGTGCCAGCAGCTTTCAGGGGGCGAATCAGCCCCAGCATTTT.

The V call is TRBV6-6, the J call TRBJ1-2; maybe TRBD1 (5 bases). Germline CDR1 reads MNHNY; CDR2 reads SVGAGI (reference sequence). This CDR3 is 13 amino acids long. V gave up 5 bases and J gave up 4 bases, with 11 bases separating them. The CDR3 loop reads CASSPGSGYGYTF. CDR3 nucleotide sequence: TGTGCCAGCAGTCCAGGGTCGGGCTATGGCTACACCTTC.

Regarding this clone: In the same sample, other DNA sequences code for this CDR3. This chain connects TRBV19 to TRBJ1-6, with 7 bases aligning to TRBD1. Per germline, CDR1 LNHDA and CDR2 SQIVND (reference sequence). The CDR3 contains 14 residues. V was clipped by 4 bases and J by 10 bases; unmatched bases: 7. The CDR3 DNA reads TGTGCCAGTAGTACTGACAGGGAAGGATCACCCCTCCACTTT. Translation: CASSTDREGSPLHF.